The rows below give T cell receptor beta chains drawn from one sample of a study of blood T cell repertoires in COVID-19. Method: immunoSEQ multiplex PCR; TCRdb's copy keeps in-frame clones and lacks some. The table shows approximately 330,000 clones, with 80% to 90% occurring only once. Sequencing input: peripheral blood. Receptors were obtained from a man aged 25-40 years with COVID-19, enrolled during active disease. The CDR3 runs from the conserved cysteine through the conserved F or W. A D gene is named only where the DNA matches it firmly. Clone size is given for some rows only: seen once, a few or many times, or a class if the clone is expanded.

-	TRBD1	16	TRBJ1-6	TRBV27	TGTGCCAGCAGTCCCTACCTCCGGGACAGTAATTCACCCCTCCACTTT	CASSPYLRDSNSPLHF
-	TRBD1	17	TRBJ2-2	TRBV5-4	TGTGCCAGCAGCCTCCTGCGACAGGGGGCGCGAACCGGGGAGCTGTTTTTT	CASSLLRQGARTGELFF
-	-	16	TRBJ2-6	TRBV2	TGTGCCAGCAGATTTGGGGGCAGCTCTGGGGCCAACGTCCTGACTTTC	CASRFGGSSGANVLTF
few	-	13	TRBJ1-5	TRBV2	TGTGCCAGCAACGGGGATAGCAATCAGCCCCAGCATTTT	CASNGDSNQPQHF
few	-	15	TRBJ1-4	TRBV7-2	TGTGCCAGCAGCCCCGGGGGGACTTCAAATGAAAAACTGTTTTTT	CASSPGGTSNEKLFF
-	-	18	TRBJ1-1	TRBV5-1	TGCGCCAGCAGCCGTTCCCGGCTTCCCGGGGGTCCCGGCACTGAAGCTTTCTTT	CASSRSRLPGGPGTEAFF
-	-	14	TRBJ2-7	TRBV29-1	TGCAGCGTTGCTCGAACGGACAATCCCTACGAGCAGTACTTC	CSVARTDNPYEQYF
few	-	10	TRBJ1-6	TRBV30	TGTGCCTGGAGGGGACTCGAACTCCACTTT	CAWRGLELHF
-	TRBD1	14	TRBJ2-5	TRBV30	TGTGCCTGGAGTAAAGGACAGGGGGACGAGACCCAGTACTTC	CAWSKGQGDETQYF
-	TRBD2	15	TRBJ2-2	TRBV9	TGTGCCAGCAGCACCTACGGTGCGGGGGCCGGGGAGCTGTTTTTT	CASSTYGAGAGELFF
-	-	15	TRBJ1-2	TRBV19	TGTGCCAGTAGCGACTTGCCCGGACAGAGCTATGGCTACACCTTC	CASSDLPGQSYGYTF
-	TRBD2	18	TRBJ2-1	TRBV9	TGTGCCAGCAGCGCCCCCAGGGAAGGGACTAGCGGCTACAATGAGCAGTTCTTC	CASSAPREGTSGYNEQFF
-	-	12	TRBJ2-5	TRBV20-1	TGCAGTGCTAGTTTCAGGGGTGAGACCCAGTACTTC	CSASFRGETQYF
-	-	12	TRBJ2-5	TRBV7-9	TGTGCCAGCAGCTCTCTCCAAGAGACCCAGTACTTC	CASSSLQETQYF
-	-	11	TRBJ2-1	TRBV19	TGTGCCAGTAGTATCGGCAATGAGCAGTTCTTC	CASSIGNEQFF
-	TRBD2	17	TRBJ2-2	TRBV5-4	TGTGCCAGCAGCCCAAGGAGCGGGGGGGCTAACACCGGGGAGCTGTTTTTT	CASSPRSGGANTGELFF
-	TRBD1	13	TRBJ2-7	TRBV10-3	TGTGCCATCAAGGGACAGGGAGGCTACGAGCAGTACTTC	CAIKGQGGYEQYF
once	TRBD1	20	TRBJ1-3	TRBV10-3	TGTGCCATCAGTGGCTTCCGGGACAGGTGGGAGAGTAAGGCTGGAAACACCATATATTTT	CAISGFRDRWESKAGNTIYF
-	TRBD1	13	TRBJ1-4	TRBV18	TGTGCCAGCTCCTCGACAGGGGGCGAAAAACTGTTTTTT	CASSSTGGEKLFF
-	-	14	TRBJ1-5	TRBV28	TGTGCCAGCAGTTTACTACAGTACAATCAGCCCCAGCATTTT	CASSLLQYNQPQHF
-	-	16	TRBJ1-5	TRBV27	TGTGCCAGCAGTTCACGACCAGGGGTAAGCAATCAGCCCCAGCATTTT	CASSSRPGVSNQPQHF
-	TRBD1	16	TRBJ1-5	TRBV7-8	TGTGCCAGCAGCTTCGATAACAGGGGGCTAAGTCAGCCCCAGCATTTT	CASSFDNRGLSQPQHF
-	-	15	TRBJ1-1	TRBV18	TGTGCCAGCTCACCGGTGGCAGGGGCTAACACTGAAGCTTTCTTT	CASSPVAGANTEAFF
-	-	15	TRBJ2-7	TRBV24-1	TGTGCCACCAGTCCGGTAGGGAGTATGTCCTACGAGCAGTACTTC	CATSPVGSMSYEQYF
few	TRBD1	16	TRBJ1-4	TRBV7-9	TGTGCCAGCAGCTCACGCACGACAGGGACAGGTGAAAAACTGTTTTTT	CASSSRTTGTGEKLFF
-	-	14	TRBJ1-1	TRBV19	TGTGCCAGTAGTATAGATGATCTCGGCACTGAAGCTTTCTTT	CASSIDDLGTEAFF